This entry is about one T cell receptor (beta chain). The data were obtained in a study of control samples from healthy donors and cancer patients. The ends were cut back, 3 bases at V and 0 bases at J, with 15 bases in the middle. The V gene's germline CDR1 is GTSNPN and CDR2 SVGIG (reference sequence). The CDR3 has 16 amino acids. The data were produced by immunoSEQ multiplex PCR, yet TCRdb's version contains in-frame clones alone and is incomplete. The data contain 80,000 to 100,000 clones, 75% to 85% of them seen just once; the ten biggest clones take up approximately 10%. Specimen: blood. The TCR sequence derives from a woman in her twenties or thirties in good health. The genes are TRBV30 and TRBJ2-1, with a tentative D call TRBD2 (6 bases). The CDR3 region is CAWSPGRISSYNEQFF. CDR3 DNA sequence: TGTGCCTGGAGCCCTGGGAGGATTAGCTCCTACAATGAGCAGTTCTTC.